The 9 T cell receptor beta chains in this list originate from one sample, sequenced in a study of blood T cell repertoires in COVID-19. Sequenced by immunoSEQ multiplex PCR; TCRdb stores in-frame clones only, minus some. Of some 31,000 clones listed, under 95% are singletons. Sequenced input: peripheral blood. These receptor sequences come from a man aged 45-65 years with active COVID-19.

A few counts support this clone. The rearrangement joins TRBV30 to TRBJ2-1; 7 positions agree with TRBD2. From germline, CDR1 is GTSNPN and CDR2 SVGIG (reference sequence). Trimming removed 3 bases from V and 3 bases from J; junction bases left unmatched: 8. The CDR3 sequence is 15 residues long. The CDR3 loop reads CAWSPLGGDYNEQFF. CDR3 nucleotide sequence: TGTGCCTGGAGCCCACTTGGGGGGGACTACAATGAGCAGTTCTTC.

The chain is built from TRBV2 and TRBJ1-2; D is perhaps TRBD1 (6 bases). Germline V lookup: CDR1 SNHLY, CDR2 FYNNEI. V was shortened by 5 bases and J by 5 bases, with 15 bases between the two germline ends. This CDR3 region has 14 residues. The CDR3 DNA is TGTGCCAGCAGTTACTCCGGGACAACTTATGGCTACACCTTC. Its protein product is CASSYSGTTYGYTF.

CDR3 sequence: CASSYRADRDTQYF. The CDR3 DNA reads as TGTGCCAGCAGCTACAGGGCGGACCGAGATACGCAGTATTTT. The gene calls are TRBV7-9 and TRBJ2-3; D perhaps matches TRBD1 (6 bases). The CDR3 sequence is 14 residues long. The V end lost 4 bases, the J end lost 5 bases, and 13 bases lay between the germline ends. CDR1 is SEHNR and CDR2 is FQNEAQ in the germline V gene (reference sequence).

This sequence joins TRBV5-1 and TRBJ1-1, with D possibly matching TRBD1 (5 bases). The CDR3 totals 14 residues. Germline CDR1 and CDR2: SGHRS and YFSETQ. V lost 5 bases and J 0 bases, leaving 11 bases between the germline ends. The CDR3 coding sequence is TGCGCCAGCAGTCAGGGTTCCATGAACACTGAAGCTTTCTTT. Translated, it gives CASSQGSMNTEAFF.

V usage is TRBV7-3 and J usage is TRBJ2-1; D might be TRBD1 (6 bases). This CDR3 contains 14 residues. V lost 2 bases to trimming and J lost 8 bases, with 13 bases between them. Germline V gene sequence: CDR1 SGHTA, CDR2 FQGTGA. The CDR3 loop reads CASSLAQGRDEQFF. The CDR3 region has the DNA TGTGCCAGCAGCTTAGCACAGGGTAGAGATGAGCAGTTCTTC.

The CDR3 nucleotides are TGTGCCAGCAGCTTGGCTTCGTGGCAGGGGTACAATGAGCAGTTCTTC. Protein sequence: CASSLASWQGYNEQFF. This chain links TRBV7-8 with TRBJ2-1; weak D call: TRBD1 (6 bases). CDR1 and CDR2 (germline): SGHVS, FQNEAQ. V lost 3 bases and J 4 bases, leaving 16 bases between the germline ends. The CDR3 spans 16 residues. Full variable domain (remainder filled in from reference TRBV7-8 and TRBJ2-1): GAGVSQSPRYKVAKRGQDVALRCDPISGHVSLFWYQQALGQGPEFLTYFQNEAQLDKSGLPSDRFFAERPEGSVSTLKIQRTQQEDSAVYLCASSLASWQGYNEQFFGPGTRLTVL.

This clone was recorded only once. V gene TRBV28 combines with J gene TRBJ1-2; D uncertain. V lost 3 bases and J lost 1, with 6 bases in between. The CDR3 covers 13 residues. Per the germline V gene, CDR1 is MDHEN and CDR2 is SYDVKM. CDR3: CASSLGYNYGYTF. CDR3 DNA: TGTGCCAGCAGTTTGGGCTATAACTATGGCTACACCTTC.

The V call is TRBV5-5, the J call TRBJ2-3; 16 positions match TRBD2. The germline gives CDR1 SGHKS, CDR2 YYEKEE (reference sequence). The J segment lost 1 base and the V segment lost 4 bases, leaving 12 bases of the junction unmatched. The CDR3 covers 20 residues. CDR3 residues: CASSAQPGLAGGPGTDTQYF. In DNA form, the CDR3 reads TGTGCCAGCAGCGCACAACCGGGACTAGCGGGGGGGCCGGGCACAGATACGCAGTATTTT.

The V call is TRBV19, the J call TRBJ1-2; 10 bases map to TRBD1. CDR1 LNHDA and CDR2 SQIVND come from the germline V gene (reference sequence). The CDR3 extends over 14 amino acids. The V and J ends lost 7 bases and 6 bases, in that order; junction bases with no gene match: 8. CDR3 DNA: TGTGCCAGTAACCCGGACAGGGGGACGCATGGCTACACCTTC. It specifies CASNPDRGTHGYTF.